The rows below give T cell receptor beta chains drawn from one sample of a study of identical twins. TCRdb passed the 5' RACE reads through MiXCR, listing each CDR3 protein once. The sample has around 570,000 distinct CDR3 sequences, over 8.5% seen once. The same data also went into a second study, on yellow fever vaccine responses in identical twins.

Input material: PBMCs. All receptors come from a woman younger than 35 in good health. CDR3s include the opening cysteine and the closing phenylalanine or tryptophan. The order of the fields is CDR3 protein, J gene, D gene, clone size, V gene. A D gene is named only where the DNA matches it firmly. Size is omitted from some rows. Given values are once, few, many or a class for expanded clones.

CDR3: CASSRGTSGIPGELFF; J: TRBJ2-2; D: TRBD2; size: many; V: TRBV5-1
CDR3: CASSFRGHEQYF; J: TRBJ2-7; D: -; size: many; V: TRBV27
CDR3: CASSLFAPEVVEQYF; J: TRBJ2-7; D: -; size: -; V: TRBV7-9
CDR3: CAWMAEQETQYF; J: TRBJ2-5; D: -; size: few; V: TRBV30
CDR3: CASSVGTSGVQETQYF; J: TRBJ2-5; D: TRBD2; size: -; V: TRBV9
CDR3: CSVGKVEGALEQYF; J: TRBJ2-7; D: TRBD1; size: many; V: TRBV29-1
CDR3: CSARDLGGRADEAFF; J: TRBJ1-1; D: -; size: -; V: TRBV20-1
CDR3: CASSSALSYNEQFF; J: TRBJ2-1; D: -; size: -; V: TRBV6-5
CDR3: CATSDRREKVYEQYF; J: TRBJ2-7; D: -; size: -; V: TRBV24-1
CDR3: CASSPPSVGSQETQYF; J: TRBJ2-5; D: -; size: few; V: TRBV28
CDR3: CASSLAAGGQETQYF; J: TRBJ2-5; D: TRBD2; size: many; V: TRBV5-1
CDR3: CSAADRNNEQFF; J: TRBJ2-1; D: -; size: few; V: TRBV20-1
CDR3: CASSPLGGGGELFF; J: TRBJ2-2; D: TRBD2; size: few; V: TRBV11-3
CDR3: CSASNAQPHRYF; J: TRBJ2-7; D: -; size: -; V: TRBV20-1
CDR3: CASRRADYKNSPFHF; J: TRBJ1-6; D: -; size: few; V: TRBV27
CDR3: CASTKTGGRDEQYF; J: TRBJ2-7; D: -; size: many; V: TRBV12-3/TRBV12-4
CDR3: CASSLERVIGGWEQFF; J: TRBJ2-1; D: -; size: many; V: TRBV7-2
CDR3: CASSQLQGIQETQYF; J: TRBJ2-5; D: TRBD1; size: few; V: TRBV4-1
CDR3: CASLKPDPYNEQFF; J: TRBJ2-1; D: -; size: many; V: TRBV6-1
CDR3: CASSLVRGQRLNEQFF; J: TRBJ2-1; D: TRBD1; size: many; V: TRBV5-1
CDR3: CSADIADCTDTQYF; J: TRBJ2-3; D: -; size: -; V: TRBV20-1
CDR3: CASSRPRTDAYNEQFF; J: TRBJ2-1; D: -; size: -; V: TRBV6-2/TRBV6-3
CDR3: CASSPSQASWTDTQYF; J: TRBJ2-3; D: -; size: few; V: TRBV5-1
CDR3: CAISESVTTDTQYF; J: TRBJ2-3; D: -; size: -; V: TRBV10-3
CDR3: CASRGTGQVEQYF; J: TRBJ2-7; D: TRBD1; size: many; V: TRBV28
CDR3: CSAREGSYEQYF; J: TRBJ2-7; D: -; size: many; V: TRBV20-1
CDR3: CASSRGQGMDTQYF; J: TRBJ2-3; D: TRBD1; size: -; V: TRBV7-8
CDR3: CASSPPNRREGNEQFF; J: TRBJ2-1; D: -; size: few; V: TRBV18
CDR3: CASSQDLKSTAPLYSYGYTF; J: TRBJ1-2; D: -; size: -; V: TRBV14
CDR3: CASSNWGQGSEKLFF; J: TRBJ1-4; D: -; size: many; V: TRBV21-1
CDR3: CASSYRRAGVTDTQYF; J: TRBJ2-3; D: TRBD2; size: -; V: TRBV7-9
CDR3: CASSPHPSSYNSPLHF; J: TRBJ1-6; D: -; size: -; V: TRBV7-2